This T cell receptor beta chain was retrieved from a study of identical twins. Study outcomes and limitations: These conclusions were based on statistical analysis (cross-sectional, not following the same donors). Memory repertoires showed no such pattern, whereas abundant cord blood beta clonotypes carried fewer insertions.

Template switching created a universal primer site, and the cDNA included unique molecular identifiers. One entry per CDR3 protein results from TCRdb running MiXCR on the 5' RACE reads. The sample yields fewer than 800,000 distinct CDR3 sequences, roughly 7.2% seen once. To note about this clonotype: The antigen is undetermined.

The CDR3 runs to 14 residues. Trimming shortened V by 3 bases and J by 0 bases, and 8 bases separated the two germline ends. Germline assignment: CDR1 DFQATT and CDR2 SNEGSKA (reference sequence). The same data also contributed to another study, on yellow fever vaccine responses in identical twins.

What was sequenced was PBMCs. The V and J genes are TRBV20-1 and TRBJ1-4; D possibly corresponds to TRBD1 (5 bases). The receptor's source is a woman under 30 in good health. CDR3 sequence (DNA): TGCAGTGCTAGGGACATCGCAACTAATGAAAAACTGTTTTTT. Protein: CSARDIATNEKLFF.